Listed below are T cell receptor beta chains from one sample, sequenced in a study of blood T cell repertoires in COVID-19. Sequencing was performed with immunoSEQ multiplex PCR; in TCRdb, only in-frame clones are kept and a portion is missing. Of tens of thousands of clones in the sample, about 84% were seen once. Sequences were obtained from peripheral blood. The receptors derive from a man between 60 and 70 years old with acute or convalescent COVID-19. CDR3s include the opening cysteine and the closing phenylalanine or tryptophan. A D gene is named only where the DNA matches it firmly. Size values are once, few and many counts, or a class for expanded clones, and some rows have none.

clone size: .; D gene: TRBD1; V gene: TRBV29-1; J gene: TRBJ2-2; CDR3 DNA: TGCAGCGCTGACAGGGGTCCCGGGGAGCTGTTTTTT; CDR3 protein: CSADRGPGELFF
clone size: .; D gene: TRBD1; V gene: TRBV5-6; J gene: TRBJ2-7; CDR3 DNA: TGTGCCAGCAGCAAAATACAGGGGGCTTGGGAGCAGTACTTC; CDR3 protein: CASSKIQGAWEQYF
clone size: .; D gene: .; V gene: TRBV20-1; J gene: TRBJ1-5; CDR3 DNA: TGCAGTGCTAGTGGGGACGGGACTGGCAAAATCCAGCCCCAGCATTTT; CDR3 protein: CSASGDGTGKIQPQHF
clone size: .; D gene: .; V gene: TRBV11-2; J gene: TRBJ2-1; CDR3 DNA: TGTGCCAGCAGCTTAGGAGCTGGTGAGCAGTTCTTC; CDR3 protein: CASSLGAGEQFF
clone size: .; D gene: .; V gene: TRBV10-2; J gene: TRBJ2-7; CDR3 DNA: TGCGCCAGCAGTGATCTGTTAGCCTCCTACGAGCAGTACTTC; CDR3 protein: CASSDLLASYEQYF
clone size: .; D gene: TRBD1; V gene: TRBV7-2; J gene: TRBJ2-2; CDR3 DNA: TGTGCCAGCACCCCGACAGGGGTGGGGGAGCTGTTTTTT; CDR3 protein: CASTPTGVGELFF
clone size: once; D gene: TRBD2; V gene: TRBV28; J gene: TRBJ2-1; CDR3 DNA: TGTGCCAGCGTACCGGGACTAGCGGACAATGAGCAGTTCTTC; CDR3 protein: CASVPGLADNEQFF
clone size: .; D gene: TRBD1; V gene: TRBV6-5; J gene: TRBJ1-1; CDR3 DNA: TGTGCCAGCAAAGCCGGGACAGGGGTTGTTGAAGCTTTCTTT; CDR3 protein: CASKAGTGVVEAFF
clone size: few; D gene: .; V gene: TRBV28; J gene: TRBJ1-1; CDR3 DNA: TGTGCCAGCAAAACAGGGTTCACTGAAGCTTTCTTT; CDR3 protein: CASKTGFTEAFF
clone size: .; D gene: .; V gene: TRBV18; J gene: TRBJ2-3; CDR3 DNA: TGTGCCAGCTCCTTGTCCGATACGCAGTATTTT; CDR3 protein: CASSLSDTQYF
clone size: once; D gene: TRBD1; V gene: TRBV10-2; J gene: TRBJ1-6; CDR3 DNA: TGCGCCAGCACTTTCAGACAGGGGGGGAATTCACCCCTCCACTTT; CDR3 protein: CASTFRQGGNSPLHF
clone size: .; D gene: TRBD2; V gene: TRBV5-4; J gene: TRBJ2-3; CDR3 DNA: TGTGCCAGCAGCTTAGTAAGGACTAGCGGGGGGAGCACAGATACGCAGTATTTT; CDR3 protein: CASSLVRTSGGSTDTQYF
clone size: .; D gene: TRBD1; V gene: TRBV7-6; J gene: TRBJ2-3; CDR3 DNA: TGTGCCAGCAGCTTACGCGGACAGGGGATTACAGATACGCAGTATTTT; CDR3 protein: CASSLRGQGITDTQYF
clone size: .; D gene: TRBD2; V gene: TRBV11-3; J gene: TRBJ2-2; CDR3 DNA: TGTGCCAGCAGCCCGGCCGGGACTATCACCGGGGAGCTGTTTTTT; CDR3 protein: CASSPAGTITGELFF
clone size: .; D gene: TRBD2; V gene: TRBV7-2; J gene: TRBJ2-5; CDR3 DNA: TGTGCCAGCAGCTTAGGACTAGCGGGGGGCGGGGAGACCCAGTACTTC; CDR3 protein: CASSLGLAGGGETQYF
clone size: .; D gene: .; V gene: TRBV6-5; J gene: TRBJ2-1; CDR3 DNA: TGTGCCAGCAGTCTCCTAGCGTATACAGACAATGAGCAGTTCTTC; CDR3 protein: CASSLLAYTDNEQFF
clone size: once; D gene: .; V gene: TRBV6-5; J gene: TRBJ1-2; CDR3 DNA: TGTGCCACCTCGGGGATTTCCTATGGCTACACCTTC; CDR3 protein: CATSGISYGYTF
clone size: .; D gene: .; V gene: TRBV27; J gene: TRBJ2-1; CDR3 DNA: TGTGCCAGCAGTTTCCTGAGGGGGAATGAGCAGTTCTTC; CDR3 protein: CASSFLRGNEQFF
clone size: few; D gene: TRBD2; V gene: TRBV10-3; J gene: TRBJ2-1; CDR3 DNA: TGTGCCATCGGCGGGGGGAATGAGCAGTTCTTC; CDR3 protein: CAIGGGNEQFF
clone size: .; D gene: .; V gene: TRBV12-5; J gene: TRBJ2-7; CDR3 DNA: TGTGCTAGTGGTTTGGTAATAGGTGGACAGAGATACGAGCAGTACTTC; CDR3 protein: CASGLVIGGQRYEQYF
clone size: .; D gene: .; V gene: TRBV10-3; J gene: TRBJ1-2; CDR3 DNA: TGTGCCATCAGTGAGTCTGGCAGTAACTATGGCTACACCTTC; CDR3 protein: CAISESGSNYGYTF
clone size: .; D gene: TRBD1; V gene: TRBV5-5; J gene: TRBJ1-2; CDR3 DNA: TGTGCCAGCAGCTTTACAGGGGACCCCTCGAGCTATGGCTACACCTTC; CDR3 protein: CASSFTGDPSSYGYTF
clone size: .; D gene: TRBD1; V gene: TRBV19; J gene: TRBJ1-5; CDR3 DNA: TGTGCCACCCAGGACAGGGGATTAGACAATCAGCCCCAGCATTTT; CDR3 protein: CATQDRGLDNQPQHF
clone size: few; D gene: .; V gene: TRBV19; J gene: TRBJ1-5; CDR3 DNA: TGTGCCAGTAGTATAGATGGGAGCTGGAATCAGCCCCAGCATTTT; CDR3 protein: CASSIDGSWNQPQHF
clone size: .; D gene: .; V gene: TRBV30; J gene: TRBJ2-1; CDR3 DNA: TGTGCCTGGAGCGTCATCGGTAATGAGCAGTTCTTC; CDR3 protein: CAWSVIGNEQFF
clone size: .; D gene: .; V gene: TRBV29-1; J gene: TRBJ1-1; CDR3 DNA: TGCAGCGTTAAGCTGAGTTCTGAAGCTTTCTTT; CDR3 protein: CSVKLSSEAFF
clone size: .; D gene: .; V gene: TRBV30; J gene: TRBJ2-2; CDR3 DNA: TGTGCCTGGAGTGTAGGGGCCGCCGGGGAGCTGTTTTTT; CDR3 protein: CAWSVGAAGELFF
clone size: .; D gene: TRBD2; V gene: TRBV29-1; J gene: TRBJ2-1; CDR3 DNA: TGCAGCGTTCACAGCGGGGGGGCCGCCTACAATGAGCAGTTCTTC; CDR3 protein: CSVHSGGAAYNEQFF
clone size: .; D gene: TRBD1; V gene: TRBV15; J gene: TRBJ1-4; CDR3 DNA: TGTGCCACCAGCGTGGACAGGGGGGCTTATGAACTGTTTTTT; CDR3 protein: CATSVDRGAYELFF
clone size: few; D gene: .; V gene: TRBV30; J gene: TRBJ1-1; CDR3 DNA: TGTGCCTGGAGTGGAGGACAGCTGAACACTGAAGCTTTCTTT; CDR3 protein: CAWSGGQLNTEAFF
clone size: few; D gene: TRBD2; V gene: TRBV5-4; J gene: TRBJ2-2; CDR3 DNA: TGTGCCAGCAGCCCTAGCGGCTCTGACACCGGGGAGCTGTTTTTT; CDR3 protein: CASSPSGSDTGELFF
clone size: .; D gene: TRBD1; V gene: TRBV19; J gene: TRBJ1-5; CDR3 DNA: TGTGCCAGTAGTAGACCGGACAGGGGCGATCAGCCCCAGCATTTT; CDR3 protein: CASSRPDRGDQPQHF
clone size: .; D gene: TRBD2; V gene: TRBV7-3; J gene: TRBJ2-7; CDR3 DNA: TGTGCCAGCAGCATCGGGACTAGCAAGGGCGAGCAGTACTTC; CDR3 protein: CASSIGTSKGEQYF
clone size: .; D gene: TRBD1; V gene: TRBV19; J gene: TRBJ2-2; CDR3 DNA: TGTGCCACAGCTACAGGGGGCCAGAACACCGGGGAGCTGTTTTTT; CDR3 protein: CATATGGQNTGELFF
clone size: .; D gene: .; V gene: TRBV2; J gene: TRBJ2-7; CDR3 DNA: TGTGCCAGCAGTAAGGGGTCCTACGAGCAGTACTTC; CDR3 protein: CASSKGSYEQYF